This T cell receptor beta chain was found in a study of identical twins. Regarding the study as a whole: Fewer insertions were carried by abundant cord blood beta clonotypes, but none was seen in memory repertoires.

Per germline, CDR1 DFQATT and CDR2 SNEGSKA (reference sequence). V dropped 3 bases and J dropped 0; count of bases not matched to a gene: 3. The CDR3 contains 14 residues. TCRdb called the 5' RACE reads again in MiXCR, with one record for every CDR3 protein. The table lists some 600,000 distinct CDR3 sequences, 7.1% of them singletons. To note about this clonotype: What it recognizes is unknown.

These data were also reused for a study on yellow fever vaccine responses in identical twins.

V and J are TRBV20-1 and TRBJ2-7; TRBD2 matches at 9 bases. This clonotype originated in a woman younger than 35 in good health. Specimen: PBMCs. The CDR3 DNA reads as TGCAGTGCTAGTTCAGCGGGAGGCTCCTACGAGCAGTACTTC. It is translated as CSASSAGGSYEQYF.